The 20 T cell receptor beta chains in this list originate from one sample, sequenced in a study of CD8 T cells in Susac syndrome. Random hexamers were used to reverse transcribe about 0.5 to 1 ug of RNA. In TCRdb, the immunoSEQ multiplex PCR reads were re-called with MiXCR into one record per CDR3 protein. The sample has a few hundred thousand distinct CDR3 sequences, around 95% seen once; the top ten hold 0.075% to 0.095%. The source material was CD4+ T cells from PBMCs. These TCRs come from a human donor with multiple sclerosis.

This chain links TRBV29-1 with TRBJ2-6, with unresolved D. From germline, CDR1 is SQVTM and CDR2 ANQGSEA. V was clipped by 5 bases and J by 2 bases, with 4 bases between them. CDR3 length equals 12 residues. The CDR3 is CSVRAGANVLTF. The CDR3 DNA follows: TGCAGCGTTCGGGCTGGGGCCAACGTCCTGACTTTC.

The chain employs TRBV29-1 and TRBJ2-1, with TRBD1 matching 7 bases. The germline gives CDR1 SQVTM, CDR2 ANQGSEA. CDR3 length equals 14 residues. Germline trimming cut 3 bases from V and 6 bases from J; bases unmatched to any gene: 8. CDR3 residues: CSVDPLDRSNEQFF. DNA of the CDR3: TGCAGCGTTGATCCCTTGGACAGGAGCAATGAGCAGTTCTTC.

The chain is built from TRBV9 and TRBJ2-7; D is possibly TRBD2 (7 bases). Trimming shortened V by 4 bases and J by 3 bases, and 20 bases separated the two germline ends. This CDR3 is built from 16 residues. The germline gives CDR1 SGDLS, CDR2 YYNGEE. CDR3: CASSPSGGIRDYEQYF. In DNA, the CDR3 is TGTGCCAGCAGCCCTTCGGGGGGCATACGAGACTACGAGCAGTACTTC.

The J gene is TRBJ1-2, the V gene TRBV3-1; D is unclear. The V gene lost 0 bases and the J gene lost 2 bases, with 7 bases spanning the gap. The CDR3 sequence is 14 residues long. The germline V gene has CDR1 LGHDT and CDR2 YNNKEL (reference sequence). Here the CDR3 DNA reads TGTGCCAGCAGCCAAGATGACGCCAACTATGGCTACACCTTC. Its translation: CASSQDDANYGYTF.

The CDR3 DNA follows: TGTGCCAGCAGTTCCGTCTTGGACAGGGGCAGTGGGGCCAACGTCCTGACTTTC. This encodes CASSSVLDRGSGANVLTF. V gene TRBV27 combines with J gene TRBJ2-6; 9 positions agree with TRBD1. The CDR3 extends over 18 amino acids. The germline gives CDR1 MNHEY, CDR2 SMNVEV (reference sequence). Trimming at V came to 4 bases and at J to 3 bases, leaving 10 bases not matched to a gene.

The V gene is TRBV27, the J gene TRBJ2-3; 13 nucleotides agree with TRBD2. This CDR3 spans 16 amino acids. V lost 2 bases, J lost 7 bases, and 6 bases stayed unmatched. Germline V CDR1 and CDR2: MNHEY, SMNVEV (reference sequence). CDR3 protein: CASSLPGLAGSYTQYF. The CDR3 nucleotides read TGTGCCAGCAGTTTACCGGGACTAGCGGGAAGTTATACGCAGTATTTT.

The chain recombines TRBV29-1 with TRBJ1-2, with D maybe TRBD1 (6 bases). The CDR3 runs to 16 residues. Deletions cut 4 bases from V and 4 bases from J, with 22 bases between. Germline CDR1 and CDR2: SQVTM and ANQGSEA. CDR3 DNA sequence: TGCAGCGTTGCCCCCCCAACAGGGAGTTATGCCTATGGCTACACCTTC. Its protein is CSVAPPTGSYAYGYTF.

This chain uses TRBV30 with TRBJ2-1; the D is unclear. The germline V gene encodes CDR1 GTSNPN and CDR2 SVGIG (reference sequence). Trimming shortened V by 0 bases and J by 5 bases, and 8 bases separated the two germline ends. This CDR3 has 13 residues. The DNA of the CDR3 is TGTGCCTGGAGTGTGTCCCGAGACAATGAGCAGTTCTTC. Protein sequence: CAWSVSRDNEQFF.

The rearrangement joins TRBV29-1 to TRBJ2-2; 10 bases match TRBD1. V gave up 4 bases and J gave up 6 bases; unmatched junction bases: 5. Germline V gene lookup returns CDR1 SQVTM and CDR2 ANQGSEA. This CDR3 comprises 14 residues. This chain's CDR3 is CSVARQGAAGELFF. Written as DNA, the CDR3 is TGCAGCGTTGCGAGACAGGGGGCTGCCGGGGAGCTGTTTTTT.

The chain joins TRBV12-3 or TRBV12-4 to TRBJ2-4; D is perhaps TRBD2 (7 bases). V was pared by 2 bases and J by 15 bases, with 14 bases between. There are 12 residues in the CDR3. The DNA of the CDR3 is TGTGCCAGCAGTTTACGGGGGGACAACCGGTACTTC. This gives the protein CASSLRGDNRYF.

V and J are TRBV2 and TRBJ1-5; weak D call: TRBD1 (6 bases). CDR1 is SNHLY and CDR2 is FYNNEI in the germline V gene. Trimming shortened V by 6 bases and J by 3 bases, and 15 bases separated the two germline ends. The CDR3 extends over 15 amino acids. This chain's CDR3 is CASRQRGGSNQPQHF. The CDR3 DNA is TGTGCCAGCAGACAAAGGGGGGGATCCAATCAGCCCCAGCATTTT. The entire variable domain, with the rest obtained from reference TRBV2 and TRBJ1-5, is as follows: EPEVTQTPSHQVTQMGQEVILRCVPISNHLYFYWYRQILGQKVEFLVSFYNNEISEKSEIFDDQFSVERPDGSNFTLKIRSTKLEDSAMYFCASRQRGGSNQPQHFGDGTRLSIL.

The rearrangement joins TRBV12-3 or TRBV12-4 to TRBJ2-1, with 8 nucleotides matching TRBD2. Losses at the gene ends were 6 bases for V and 9 bases for J; bases not matched to a gene: 10. The CDR3 totals 14 residues. The CDR3: CASRRSGAAREQFF. The CDR3 nucleotides are TGTGCCAGCAGGCGTAGCGGGGCCGCACGTGAGCAGTTCTTC.

This sequence joins TRBV3-1 and TRBJ2-1; no clear D gene. CDR1 is LGHDT, CDR2 YNNKEL, per germline (reference sequence). This CDR3 region has 11 residues. Trimming pared 3 bases from V and 10 bases from J, leaving 7 bases between. The DNA for the CDR3 is TGTGCCAGCAGCCAGAGCAGGGAGCAGTTCTTC. It specifies CASSQSREQFF.

The chain has TRBV2 and TRBJ1-6; no clear D. There are 15 residues in the CDR3. Deletions cut 4 bases from V and 5 bases from J, with 12 bases between. Germline V CDR1 and CDR2: SNHLY, FYNNEI. As DNA, the CDR3 is TGTGCCAGCAGTGCTGGCGGACGGAATAATTCACCCCTCCACTTT. Amino acids: CASSAGGRNNSPLHF.

The rearrangement joins TRBV6-6 to TRBJ2-7; 9 bases align to TRBD2. V lost 6 bases and J lost 3; bases outside the gene matches: 6. This CDR3 contains 14 residues. The germline V gene has CDR1 MNHNY and CDR2 SVGAGI (reference sequence). CDR3 nucleotide sequence: TGTGCCAGCAGCCCGGGACTAGCTGGCTACGAGCAGTACTTC. Its translation is CASSPGLAGYEQYF.

This clonotype was seen just once. The V and J genes are TRBV20-1 and TRBJ1-1, with D perhaps matching TRBD1 (5 bases). The length of the CDR3 is 13 residues. The germline gives CDR1 DFQATT, CDR2 SNEGSKA (reference sequence). Trimming left V 6 bases short and J 7 bases short, with 18 bases between. CDR3 nucleotides: TGCAGTGCCTCCGGGACGCCAAGAGGTGAAGCTTTCTTT. Its translation: CSASGTPRGEAFF.

The chain carries TRBV3-1 and TRBJ1-5; D gene ambiguous. With 0 bases removed from V and 4 bases from J, the gap between germline ends came to 7 bases. The CDR3 has 14 amino acids. Germline CDR1 and CDR2: LGHDT and YNNKEL (reference sequence). The CDR3 bases are TGTGCCAGCAGCCAAGAAGGAGGGAATCAGCCCCAGCATTTT. Encoded protein: CASSQEGGNQPQHF.

The V gene is TRBV25-1, the J gene TRBJ2-5; D uncertain. The germline V gene has CDR1 MGHDK and CDR2 SYGVNS. The CDR3 covers 14 residues. With 3 bases removed from V and 2 bases from J, the gap between germline ends came to 10 bases. CDR3 bases: TGTGCCAGCAGTGACCGACTGTTGCAAGAGACCCAGTACTTC. Its translation: CASSDRLLQETQYF.

This clonotype was recorded a few times. J is TRBJ2-3 and V is TRBV20-1, with D possibly matching TRBD2 (5 bases). The V and J ends lost 1 base and 2 bases respectively, with 7 bases between them. This CDR3 comprises 13 residues. Germline V gene sequence: CDR1 DFQATT, CDR2 SNEGSKA (reference sequence). DNA of the CDR3: TGCAGTGCTAGAGGGACTTCCACAGATACGCAGTATTTT. It specifies CSARGTSTDTQYF.

The J gene is TRBJ2-3, the V gene TRBV5-1; 14 bases align to TRBD2. Germline V gene lookup returns CDR1 SGHRS and CDR2 YFSETQ. The CDR3 totals 16 residues. The junction had 3 bases not matched to a gene; V was cut back by 4 bases and J by 2 bases. The CDR3 sequence: CASSKGLAGVTDTQYF. Here the CDR3 DNA reads TGCGCCAGCAGCAAGGGACTAGCGGGGGTCACAGATACGCAGTATTTT.